These 32 T cell receptor beta chains originate from one sample sequenced in a study of radiation and T cells in renal cell carcinoma. The sample's treatment: 15 Gy SBRT to primary tumor, nephrectomy 4 weeks later. TCRdb's table, derived via immunoSEQ multiplex PCR, lists solely in-frame clones and lacks some. The data show around 16,000 clones, over 60% seen once. This sample comprised tumor tissue, obtained from a patient whose treatment included radiotherapy and nephrectomy. These receptors came from an older woman with renal cell carcinoma.

The CDR3 protein is CASSLARAYTEAFF. The CDR3 DNA reads as TGTGCCAGCAGCTTGGCCAGGGCGTACACTGAAGCTTTCTTT. V and J are TRBV5-6 and TRBJ1-1; the D gene is possibly TRBD1 (5 bases). The CDR3 consists of 14 residues. V dropped 0 bases and J dropped 3 bases, with 9 bases sitting between them. Germline values: CDR1 SGHDT, CDR2 YYEEEE.

In DNA, the CDR3 is TGTGCCAGCAGCTTCGGACTACCGAACACCGGGGAGCTGTTTTTT. Its protein is CASSFGLPNTGELFF. The V gene is TRBV5-6, the J gene TRBJ2-2, with D tentatively TRBD2 (6 bases). The CDR3 is 15 amino acids. The germline V gene encodes CDR1 SGHDT and CDR2 YYEEEE. Trimming removed 2 bases at V and 0 bases at J, with 8 bases between.

The J gene is TRBJ1-3, the V gene TRBV9; the match to TRBD1 covers 7 bases. Germline trimming cut 1 base from V and 4 bases from J; bases unmatched to any gene: 5. Germline V gives CDR1 SGDLS, CDR2 YYNGEE. The CDR3 is 15 amino acids. CDR3 in DNA: TGTGCCAGCAGCGTATCAGGGACAGCGGGAAACACCATATATTTT. Its translation is CASSVSGTAGNTIYF.

This CDR3 reads CASSQGDSSYEQYF. The CDR3 DNA reads TGTGCCAGCAGCCAGGGGGATAGCTCCTACGAGCAGTACTTC. The chain is built from TRBV7-8 and TRBJ2-7, with 7 bases fitting TRBD1. V gave up 5 bases and J gave up 0 bases; unmatched junction bases: 4. Germline V gives CDR1 SGHVS, CDR2 FQNEAQ. CDR3 length: 14 residues.

This clone was detected a few times. The chain couples TRBV5-6 to TRBJ2-5; 8 nucleotides align to TRBD2. With V trimmed by 1 base and J by 5 bases, 10 bases remained unmatched. Germline V gives CDR1 SGHDT, CDR2 YYEEEE. This CDR3 is built from 16 residues. The CDR3 bases are TGTGCCAGCAGCTTGACCGGTCGGGGGGGCGGTGAGACCCAGTACTTC. This codes for CASSLTGRGGGETQYF. Full variable domain (rest looked up from reference TRBV5-6 and TRBJ2-5): DAGVTQSPTHLIKTRGQQVTLRCSPKSGHDTVSWYQQALGQGPQFIFQYYEEEERQRGNFPDRFSGHQFPNYSSELNVNALLLGDSALYLCASSLTGRGGGETQYFGPGTRLLVL.

This clone was observed a handful of times. V gene TRBV4-2 combines with J gene TRBJ2-1; the D gene could be TRBD1 or TRBD2 (5 bases each). The germline V gene has CDR1 LGHNA and CDR2 YNFKEQ. This CDR3 spans 18 amino acids. V lost 1 base and J lost 2, with 18 bases in between. CDR3: CASSQVGPSGGAYNEQFF. CDR3 sequence (DNA): TGTGCCAGCAGCCAAGTGGGACCCTCCGGAGGTGCCTACAATGAGCAGTTCTTC.

The chain couples TRBV5-4 to TRBJ2-7; a possible D gene is TRBD1 (5 bases). Germline assignment: CDR1 SGHNT and CDR2 YYREEE (reference sequence). This CDR3 region has 12 residues. V dropped 2 bases and J dropped 4 bases, with 7 bases sitting between them. CDR3 coding DNA: TGTGCCAGCAGCTTTAAGGGGTACGAGCAGTACTTC. It codes for CASSFKGYEQYF.

This clone is labeled large. V and J are TRBV7-2 and TRBJ2-3; D may be TRBD1 (5 bases). This CDR3 region has 14 residues. Trimming removed 2 bases at V and 2 bases at J, with 8 bases between. From germline, CDR1 is SGHTA and CDR2 FQGNSA. CDR3: CASSLQGSTDTQYF. The CDR3 coding sequence is TGTGCCAGCAGCTTACAGGGATCCACAGATACGCAGTATTTT.

The rearrangement uses TRBV19 and TRBJ2-5; D is possibly TRBD1 (5 bases). Germline V gene sequence: CDR1 LNHDA, CDR2 SQIVND (reference sequence). The ends were cut back, 7 bases at V and 5 bases at J, with 11 bases in the middle. This CDR3 is 12 amino acids long. The CDR3 reads CASTSAGETQYF. Here the CDR3 DNA reads TGTGCCAGTACTTCAGCAGGGGAGACCCAGTACTTC.

This chain links TRBV6-6 with TRBJ2-5; 8 bases agree with TRBD1. V lost 3 bases and J lost 5; bases outside the gene matches: 8. Germline V gives CDR1 MNHNY, CDR2 SVGAGI (reference sequence). This CDR3 spans 15 amino acids. Written as DNA, the CDR3 is TGTGCCAGCAGTTATAACAGGGGGATCGGGGAGACCCAGTACTTC. It encodes CASSYNRGIGETQYF.

This clone has a handful of counts. The genes are TRBV7-3 and TRBJ2-1; D not certain. This CDR3 is built from 12 residues. Between the trimmed V and J ends, which lost 1 base and 8 bases, there was a span of 6 bases. CDR1 is SGHTA and CDR2 is FQGTGA in the germline V gene. In DNA form, the CDR3 reads TGTGCCAGCAGCTTAAATACCGATGAGCAGTTCTTC. Its translation: CASSLNTDEQFF.

The J gene is TRBJ2-5, the V gene TRBV5-1; 8 nucleotides line up with TRBD1. The germline V gene has CDR1 SGHRS and CDR2 YFSETQ. CDR3 size: 14 residues. V dropped 4 bases and J dropped 4; count of bases not matched to a gene: 6. The CDR3 coding sequence is TGCGCCAGCAGCAATCAGGGGGCCGGAGAGACCCAGTACTTC. This sequence encodes CASSNQGAGETQYF.

J is TRBJ2-5 and V is TRBV5-4; perhaps TRBD1 as D (6 bases). Germline V CDR1 and CDR2: SGHNT, YYREEE (reference sequence). Trimming took off 3 bases at V and 10 bases at J, with 13 bases between the two ends. This CDR3 is 12 amino acids long. This CDR3 is CASSSSGAGQYF. CDR3 coding DNA: TGTGCCAGCAGCTCTTCAGGGGCGGGCCAGTACTTC.

The V call is TRBV7-2, the J call TRBJ2-7; 10 bases fit TRBD1. The CDR3 is 14 residues long. Germline V CDR1 and CDR2: SGHTA, FQGNSA. The V and J ends lost 2 bases and 3 bases, in that order; junction bases with no gene match: 1. This chain's CDR3 is CASSLWTGGYEQYF. The CDR3 DNA is TGTGCCAGCAGCTTATGGACAGGGGGCTACGAGCAGTACTTC.

The chain carries TRBV5-5 and TRBJ2-7, with TRBD1 as a possible D gene (5 bases). Trimming stripped 0 bases from V and 0 bases from J, with 16 bases between. CDR3 length: 17 residues. Germline-derived CDR1 and CDR2 are SGHKS and YYEKEE (reference sequence). The CDR3 DNA is TGTGCCAGCAGCTTGGTGGACAAGAGATCGAGCTCCTACGAGCAGTACTTC. Protein: CASSLVDKRSSSYEQYF.

The chain has TRBV29-1 and TRBJ2-7, with 10 bases aligning to TRBD1. Germline loops: CDR1 SQVTM, CDR2 ANQGSEA. J lost 2 bases, V lost 7 bases, and 2 bases had no gene match. This CDR3 is built from 12 residues. DNA for the CDR3: TGCAGCGCTGGACAGGGGGCCTACGAGCAGTACTTC. Amino acid sequence: CSAGQGAYEQYF.

The chain employs TRBV11-2 and TRBJ1-1, with TRBD1 as a possible D gene (5 bases). This CDR3 spans 16 amino acids. Trimming stripped 1 base from V and 8 bases from J, with 20 bases between. The germline gives CDR1 SGHAT, CDR2 FQNNGV. In DNA, the CDR3 is TGTGCCAGCAGCTTAGGCCCGTTTGACAGTTCAGCCGAAGCTTTCTTT. It translates to CASSLGPFDSSAEAFF.

V gene TRBV5-1 combines with J gene TRBJ2-5; D may be TRBD1 (5 bases). This CDR3 spans 14 amino acids. Germline CDR1 is SGHRS and CDR2 is YFSETQ. V was trimmed by 0 bases and J by 5 bases, leaving 11 bases between them. In DNA, the CDR3 is TGCGCCAGCAGCTTGGCCTCAGGGTGGGAGACCCAGTACTTC. Translation: CASSLASGWETQYF.

The gene calls are TRBV29-1 and TRBJ2-1; 8 positions match TRBD2. Trimming cost V 6 bases and J 1 base; bases outside gene matches: 2. The CDR3 extends over 13 amino acids. The germline V gene encodes CDR1 SQVTM and CDR2 ANQGSEA. CDR3 region: CSVREGSYNEQFF. DNA of the CDR3: TGCAGCGTCCGGGAGGGATCCTACAATGAGCAGTTCTTC.

The V call is TRBV19, the J call TRBJ1-1; 7 nucleotides line up with TRBD1. This CDR3 has 13 residues. Trimming took 1 base from V and 7 from J; bases not matched to a gene: 3. Germline loops: CDR1 LNHDA, CDR2 SQIVND (reference sequence). The CDR3 DNA reads as TGTGCCAGTAGTATAGTCGGGGACAGTGAAGCTTTCTTT. Its translation is CASSIVGDSEAFF.

This chain joins TRBV7-6 and TRBJ2-2; 7 bases match TRBD2. CDR1 is SGHVS and CDR2 is FNYEAQ in the germline V gene. The junction had 20 bases not matched to a gene; V was cut back by 1 base and J by 0 bases. The CDR3 length is 22 residues. Here the CDR3 reads CASSLGHWDPLADHSNTGELFF. The DNA for the CDR3 is TGTGCCAGCAGCTTAGGGCATTGGGACCCTCTAGCGGACCATTCGAACACCGGGGAGCTGTTTTTT.

This rearrangement joins TRBV19 to TRBJ1-1; the D gene is possibly TRBD1 (5 bases). Germline V CDR1 and CDR2: LNHDA, SQIVND (reference sequence). V was pared by 5 bases and J by 1 base, with 14 bases between. The CDR3 is 15 amino acids. CDR3 coding DNA: TGTGCCAGTAGTCCCGACAGTTTGGGGAACACTGAAGCTTTCTTT. Amino acids: CASSPDSLGNTEAFF.

With respect to this clone: A much larger clone lies a single base off, so this may be a read error. CDR3 region: CASSVGEVDNQPQHF. The CDR3 coding sequence is TGTGCCAGCAGTGTGGGGGAGGTCGACAATCAGCCCCAGCATTTT. This chain links TRBV6-1 with TRBJ1-5, with D possibly being TRBD1 (5 bases). The CDR3 sequence is 15 residues long. Germline assignment: CDR1 MNHNS and CDR2 SASEGT. V lost 4 bases and J lost 3, with 13 bases in between.

The chain carries TRBV7-9 and TRBJ2-1; D gene ambiguous. CDR1 is SEHNR and CDR2 is FQNEAQ in the germline V gene (reference sequence). The V gene lost 1 base and the J gene lost 10 bases, with 11 bases spanning the gap. CDR3 length equals 13 residues. The CDR3 sequence: CASSLGGAREQFF. Written as DNA, the CDR3 is TGTGCCAGCAGCTTAGGAGGAGCGCGCGAGCAGTTCTTC.

The chain couples TRBV6-6 to TRBJ1-2, with no clear D. V lost 6 bases, J lost 6 bases, and 14 bases lay in between. CDR1 is MNHNY, CDR2 SVGAGI, per germline (reference sequence). The CDR3 totals 13 residues. The CDR3 nucleotides are TGTGCCAGCAGCCCATCGGGGATTAATGGCTACACCTTC. Its protein is CASSPSGINGYTF.

This chain connects TRBV10-2 to TRBJ2-1; 8 bases agree with TRBD1. The germline gives CDR1 WSHSY, CDR2 SAAADI. The V and J ends lost 7 bases and 4 bases, in that order; junction bases with no gene match: 6. The CDR3 is 14 amino acids. Written as DNA, the CDR3 is TGCGCCAGCATAGCCGGGACAGGTTACAATGAGCAGTTCTTC. Protein sequence: CASIAGTGYNEQFF.

CDR3 coding DNA: TGTGCCAGCAGCTCATGGACAGGATGGAACACTGAAGCTTTCTTT. Its translation: CASSSWTGWNTEAFF. The rearrangement joins TRBV5-6 to TRBJ1-1; 7 bases are a match to TRBD1. Trimming removed 3 bases from V and 1 base from J; junction bases left unmatched: 6. The CDR3 is 15 residues long. The germline gives CDR1 SGHDT, CDR2 YYEEEE.

In this sample, this clone turned up once. This chain connects TRBV7-9 to TRBJ2-6; D possibly corresponds to TRBD2 (5 bases). With 1 base removed from V and 0 bases from J, the gap between germline ends came to 16 bases. Germline CDR1 and CDR2: SEHNR and FQNEAQ (reference sequence). This CDR3 has 19 amino acids. CDR3 DNA: TGTGCCAGCAGCTTAGGGACGGGGTCAAGGTCCTCTGGGGCCAACGTCCTGACTTTC. Translating it yields CASSLGTGSRSSGANVLTF.

The rearrangement joins TRBV30 to TRBJ2-3; possibly TRBD2 for D (6 bases). The CDR3 sequence is 15 residues long. The V end lost 4 bases, the J end lost 0 bases, and 14 bases lay between the germline ends. Per the germline V gene, CDR1 is GTSNPN and CDR2 is SVGIG (reference sequence). As DNA, the CDR3 is TGTGCCTGGAACCGAGGAGGAGGGAGCACAGATACGCAGTATTTT. Translation: CAWNRGGGSTDTQYF.

This chain joins TRBV7-8 and TRBJ1-5; no clear D. CDR3 size: 13 residues. Trimming shortened V by 2 bases and J by 2 bases, and 4 bases separated the two germline ends. Germline values: CDR1 SGHVS, CDR2 FQNEAQ. The CDR3, as DNA: TGTGCCAGCAGCTTATTCCGCAATCAGCCCCAGCATTTT. This gives the protein CASSLFRNQPQHF.

The chain employs TRBV4-3 and TRBJ2-4, with D tentatively TRBD1 (6 bases). The CDR3 totals 16 residues. CDR1 is LGHNA, CDR2 YSLEER, per germline. The germline V and J ends were trimmed by 0 bases and 6 bases, with 15 bases remaining between them. The chain's CDR3 is CASSQDTRGSGNIQYF. CDR3 nucleotides: TGCGCCAGCAGCCAAGATACCAGGGGATCGGGAAACATTCAGTACTTC.

V usage is TRBV19 and J usage is TRBJ2-1; perhaps TRBD2 as D (6 bases). Germline CDR1 is LNHDA and CDR2 is SQIVND (reference sequence). The CDR3 length is 15 residues. V was clipped by 3 bases and J by 0 bases, with 9 bases between them. This CDR3 reads CASSMGGASYNEQFF. In DNA, the CDR3 is TGTGCCAGTAGTATGGGCGGGGCCTCCTACAATGAGCAGTTCTTC.